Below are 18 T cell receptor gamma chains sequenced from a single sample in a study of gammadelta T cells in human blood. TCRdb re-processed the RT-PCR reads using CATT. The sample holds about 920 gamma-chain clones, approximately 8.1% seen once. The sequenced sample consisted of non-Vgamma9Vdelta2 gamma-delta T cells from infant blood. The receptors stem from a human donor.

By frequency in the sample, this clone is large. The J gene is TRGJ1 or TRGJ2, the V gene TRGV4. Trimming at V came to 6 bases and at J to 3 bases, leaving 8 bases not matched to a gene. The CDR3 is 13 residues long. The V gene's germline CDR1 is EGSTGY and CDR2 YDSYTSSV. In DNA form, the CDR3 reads TGTGCCACCTGGTCGTCCGTTTATTATAAGAAACTCTTT. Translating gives CATWSSVYYKKLF.

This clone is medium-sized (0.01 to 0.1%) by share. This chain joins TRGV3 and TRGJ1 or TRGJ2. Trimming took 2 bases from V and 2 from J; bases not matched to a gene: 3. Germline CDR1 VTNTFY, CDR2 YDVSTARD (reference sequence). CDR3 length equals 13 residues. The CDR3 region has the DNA TGTGCCACCTGGGACATCTATTATTATAAGAAACTCTTT. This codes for CATWDIYYYKKLF.

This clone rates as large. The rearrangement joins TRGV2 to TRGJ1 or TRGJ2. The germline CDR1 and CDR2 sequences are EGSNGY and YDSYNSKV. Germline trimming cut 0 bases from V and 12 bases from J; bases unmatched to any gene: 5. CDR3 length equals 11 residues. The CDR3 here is CATWDGRGKLF. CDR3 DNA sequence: TGTGCCACCTGGGACGGGCGGGGGAAACTCTTT.

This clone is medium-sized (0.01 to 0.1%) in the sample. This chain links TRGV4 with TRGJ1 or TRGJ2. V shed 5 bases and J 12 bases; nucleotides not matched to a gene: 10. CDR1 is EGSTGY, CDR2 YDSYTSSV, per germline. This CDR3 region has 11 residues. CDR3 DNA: TGTGCCACCTGGGGGGCCCGGGGGAAACTCTTT. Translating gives CATWGARGKLF.

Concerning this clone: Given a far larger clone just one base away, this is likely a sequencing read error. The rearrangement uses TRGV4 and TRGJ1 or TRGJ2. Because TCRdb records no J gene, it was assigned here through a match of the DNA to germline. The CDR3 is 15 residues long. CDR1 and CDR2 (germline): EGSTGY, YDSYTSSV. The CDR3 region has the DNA TGTGCCGCCTGGGATGGGCGTGAGAATTATTATAAGAAACTCTTT. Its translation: CAAWDGRENYYKKLF.

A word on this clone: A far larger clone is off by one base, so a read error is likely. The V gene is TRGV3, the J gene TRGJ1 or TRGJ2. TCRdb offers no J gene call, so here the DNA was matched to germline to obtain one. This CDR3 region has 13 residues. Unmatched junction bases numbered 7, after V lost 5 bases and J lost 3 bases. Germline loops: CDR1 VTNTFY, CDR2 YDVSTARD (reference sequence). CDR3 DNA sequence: TGTGCCACCTGGGTTCGCTTTTATTATAAGAAACTCTTT. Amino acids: CATWVRFYYKKLF.

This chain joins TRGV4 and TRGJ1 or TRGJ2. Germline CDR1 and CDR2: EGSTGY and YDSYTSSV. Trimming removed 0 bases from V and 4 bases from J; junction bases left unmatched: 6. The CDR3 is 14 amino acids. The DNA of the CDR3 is TGTGCCACCTGGGATGGGCTTGTGTATTATAAGAAACTCTTT. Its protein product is CATWDGLVYYKKLF.

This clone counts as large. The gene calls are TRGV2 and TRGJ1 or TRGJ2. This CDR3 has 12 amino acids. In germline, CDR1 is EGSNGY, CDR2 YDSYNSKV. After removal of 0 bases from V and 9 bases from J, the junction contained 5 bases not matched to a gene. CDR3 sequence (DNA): TGTGCCACCTGGGACGGGCCTAGTAAGAAACTCTTT. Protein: CATWDGPSKKLF.

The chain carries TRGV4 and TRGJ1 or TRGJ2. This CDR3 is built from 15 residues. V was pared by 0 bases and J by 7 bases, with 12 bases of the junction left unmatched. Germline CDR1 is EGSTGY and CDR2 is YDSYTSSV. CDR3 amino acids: CATWDGPRARYKKLF. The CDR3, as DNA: TGTGCCACCTGGGATGGGCCAAGGGCGAGGTATAAGAAACTCTTT.

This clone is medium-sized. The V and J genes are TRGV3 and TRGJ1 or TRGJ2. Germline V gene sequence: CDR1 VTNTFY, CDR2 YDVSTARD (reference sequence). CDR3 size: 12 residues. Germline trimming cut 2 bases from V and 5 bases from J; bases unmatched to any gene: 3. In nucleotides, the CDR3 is TGTGCCACCTGGGACAACCATTATAAGAAACTCTTT. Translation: CATWDNHYKKLF.

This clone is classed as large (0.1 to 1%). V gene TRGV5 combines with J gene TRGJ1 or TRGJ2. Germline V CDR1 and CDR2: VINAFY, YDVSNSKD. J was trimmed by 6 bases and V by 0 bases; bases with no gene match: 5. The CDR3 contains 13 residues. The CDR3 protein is CATWDRVGYKKLF. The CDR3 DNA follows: TGTGCCACCTGGGACAGGGTTGGTTATAAGAAACTCTTT.

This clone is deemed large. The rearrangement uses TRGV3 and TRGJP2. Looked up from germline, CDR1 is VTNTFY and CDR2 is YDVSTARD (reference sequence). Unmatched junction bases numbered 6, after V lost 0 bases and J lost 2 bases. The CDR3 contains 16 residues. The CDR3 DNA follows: TGTGCCACCTGGGACAGGCGCCGGAGTAGTGATTGGATCAAGACGTTT. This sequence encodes CATWDRRRSSDWIKTF.

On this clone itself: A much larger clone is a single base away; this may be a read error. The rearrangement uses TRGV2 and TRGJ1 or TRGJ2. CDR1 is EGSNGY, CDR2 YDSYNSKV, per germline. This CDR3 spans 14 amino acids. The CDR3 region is CATWDGPWYYKKLF. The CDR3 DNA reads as TGTGCAACCTGGGACGGGCCGTGGTATTATAAGAAACTCTTT.

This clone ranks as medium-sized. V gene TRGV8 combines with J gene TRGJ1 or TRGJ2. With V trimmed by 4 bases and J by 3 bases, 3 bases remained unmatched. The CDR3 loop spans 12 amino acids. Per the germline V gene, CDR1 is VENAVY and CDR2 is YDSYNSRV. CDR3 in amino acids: CATWDFYYKKLF. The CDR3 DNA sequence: TGTGCCACCTGGGACTTTTATTATAAGAAACTCTTT.

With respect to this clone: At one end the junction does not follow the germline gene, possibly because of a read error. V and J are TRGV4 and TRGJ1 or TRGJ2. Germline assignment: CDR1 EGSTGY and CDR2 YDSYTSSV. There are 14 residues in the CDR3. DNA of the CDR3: TGTGCCCCCTGGGATGGCCCCATTTATTATAAGAAACTCTTT. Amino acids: CAPWDGPIYYKKLF.

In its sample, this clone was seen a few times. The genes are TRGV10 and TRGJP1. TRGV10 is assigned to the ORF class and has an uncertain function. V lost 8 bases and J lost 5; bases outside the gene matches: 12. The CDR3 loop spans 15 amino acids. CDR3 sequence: CAAWDYIPTGWFKIF. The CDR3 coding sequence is TGTGCTGCGTGGGATTATATACCTACTGGTTGGTTCAAGATATTT.

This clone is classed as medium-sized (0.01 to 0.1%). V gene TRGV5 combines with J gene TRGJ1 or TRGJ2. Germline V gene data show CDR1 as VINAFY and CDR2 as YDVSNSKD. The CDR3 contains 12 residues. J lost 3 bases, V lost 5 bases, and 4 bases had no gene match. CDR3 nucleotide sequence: TGTGCCACCTGGGCCCGTTATTATAAGAAACTCTTT. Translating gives CATWARYYKKLF.

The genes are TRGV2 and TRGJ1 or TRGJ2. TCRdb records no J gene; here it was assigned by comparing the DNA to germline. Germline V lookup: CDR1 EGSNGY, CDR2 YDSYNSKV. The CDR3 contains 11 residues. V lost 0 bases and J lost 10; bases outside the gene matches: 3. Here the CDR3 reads CATWDGPKKLF. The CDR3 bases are TGTGCCACCTGGGACGGGCCGAAGAAACTCTTT.